One and the same sample provided the 24 T cell receptor beta chains below, sequenced in a study of kidney transplant recipient with SARS-CoV-2 infection. TCRdb reprocessed the reads with MiXCR, giving one entry per CDR3 protein. The sample has approximately 250,000 distinct CDR3 sequences, about 28% seen once. The material was a blood sample, obtained at baseline and around day 120 from a kidney transplant recipient. The receptors stem from a young adult male patient who had COVID-19 and was a kidney transplant recipient. Some T cells here may be from the graft donor.

J is TRBJ1-2 and V is TRBV7-7, with D hard to call. The length of the CDR3 is 17 residues. Germline CDR1 and CDR2: SSHAT and FNYEAQ (reference sequence). The ends were cut back, 5 bases at V and 4 bases at J, with 23 bases in the middle. The CDR3 sequence: CASSLRGKCRKTYGYTF. The CDR3 DNA is TGTGCCAGCAGCCTCCGAGGTAAGTGCCGAAAGACCTATGGCTACACCTTC.

About this clonotype: A much more abundant neighbour one base away suggests this may be a read error. In this CDR3 the conserved last residue, phenylalanine or tryptophan, is missing, so a read error is likely. This sequence joins TRBV2 and TRBJ2-7; D ambiguous. The germline V gene encodes CDR1 SNHLY and CDR2 FYNNEI. Trimming removed 5 bases from V and 5 bases from J, with 10 bases in between. The CDR3 has 12 residues. The DNA for the CDR3 is TGTGCCAGCAGTAAGGATCGAAACGAGCAGTACATC. Its protein product is CASSKDRNEQYI.

The sample holds many counts of this clonotype. The J gene is TRBJ1-1, the V gene TRBV3-1; no clear D gene. The CDR3 is 17 amino acids. In germline, CDR1 is LGHDT, CDR2 YNNKEL (reference sequence). Between the trimmed V and J ends, which lost 4 bases and 4 bases, there was a span of 22 bases. Here the CDR3 reads CASSRVYPISIRTEAFF. For the CDR3, the DNA is TGTGCCAGCAGCCGGGTTTATCCCATTTCAATTCGCACTGAAGCTTTCTTT.

This clonotype was seen many times. This chain connects TRBV11-2 to TRBJ1-4; D uncertain. Germline lookup yields CDR1 SGHAT and CDR2 FQNNGV. CDR3 length: 12 amino acids. Trimming removed 5 bases from V and 7 bases from J, with 8 bases in between. The CDR3 here is CASSPSGEKLFF. CDR3 bases: TGTGCCAGCAGCCCGAGTGGTGAAAAACTGTTTTTT. Drawing the rest from reference TRBV11-2 and TRBJ1-4, the complete variable domain is EAGVAQSPRYKIIEKRQSVAFWCNPISGHATLYWYQQILGQGPKLLIQFQNNGVVDDSQLPKDRFSAERLKGVDSTLKIQPAKLEDSAVYLCASSPSGEKLFFGSGTQLSVL.

The V gene is TRBV13, the J gene TRBJ2-1; TRBD2 matches 10 bases. Germline CDR1 reads PRHDT; CDR2 reads FYEKMQ (reference sequence). The J segment lost 5 bases and the V segment lost 7 bases, leaving 11 bases of the junction unmatched. The CDR3 totals 16 residues. The CDR3 is CASIPRGAGGNNEQFF. The CDR3 nucleotides read TGTGCCAGCATCCCCCGAGGAGCGGGGGGGAACAATGAGCAGTTCTTC.

On this clonotype: This may arise from a read error, as a much more abundant clone is one base away. The V gene is TRBV5-5, the J gene TRBJ2-7; unclear D gene. The V gene's germline CDR1 is SGHKS and CDR2 YYEKEE (reference sequence). The CDR3 runs to 16 residues. The CDR3 DNA sequence: TGTACCAGCAGCTTGGTTCCGGAGACGAGCTCCTACGAGCAGTACTTC. Translation: CTSSLVPETSSYEQYF. The variable domain in full, completed from reference TRBV5-5 and TRBJ2-7, reads DAGVTQSPTHLIKTRGQQVTLRCSPISGHKSVSWYQQVLGQGPQFIFQYYEKEERGRGNFPDRFSARQFPNYSSELNVNALLLGDSALYLCTSSLVPETSSYEQYFGPGTRLTVT.

As for this clonotype: This may come from a read error, since a much larger clone is one base off. V is TRBV9 and J is TRBJ2-2, with D possibly being TRBD2 (8 bases). CDR1 and CDR2 (germline): SGDLS, YYNGEE. The CDR3 loop spans 17 amino acids. V gave up 6 bases and J gave up 5 bases, with 23 bases separating them. CDR3 sequence reads: CASNPQGGLGRTGELFF. The CDR3 nucleotides are TGTGCCAGCAACCCCCAGGGGGGACTAGGTAGAACCGGGGAGCTGTTTTTT. Supplemented by reference TRBV9 and TRBJ2-2, the full variable domain reads DSGVTQTPKHLITATGQRVTLRCSPRSGDLSVYWYQQSLDQGLQFLIQYYNGEERAKGNILERFSAQQFPDLHSELNLSSLELGDSALYFCASNPQGGLGRTGELFFGEGSRLTVL.

V usage is TRBV3-1 and J usage is TRBJ2-2; D gene uncertain. The CDR3 is 18 residues long. Germline V lookup: CDR1 LGHDT, CDR2 YNNKEL (reference sequence). Trimming pared 5 bases from V and 5 bases from J, leaving 24 bases between. As DNA, the CDR3 is TGTGCCAGCAGCTCTTCGTGTCCCATTTCAGGCTTGACCGGGGAGCTGTTTTTT. Residues: CASSSSCPISGLTGELFF.

This clonotype has more than one count but fewer than ten. The V call is TRBV10-1, the J call TRBJ1-2; D uncertain. V was cut by 5 bases and J by 4 bases, with 23 bases left in between. Germline V lookup: CDR1 WNHNN, CDR2 SYGVQD (reference sequence). The length of the CDR3 is 17 residues. Written as DNA, the CDR3 is TGCGCCAGCAGTCTTGCGGAAAGATCGCGAAAGACCTATGGCTACACCTTC. It encodes CASSLAERSRKTYGYTF.

Details on this clonotype: A read error may explain this, as a much larger clone is one base away. V usage is TRBV3-1 and J usage is TRBJ2-2, with D uncertain. Per germline, CDR1 LGHDT and CDR2 YNNKEL (reference sequence). The CDR3 has 18 amino acids. The chain's CDR3 is CAGSIPAPISGLTGELFF. The CDR3 nucleotides read TGTGCCGGCAGCATACCTGCTCCCATTTCAGGCTTGACCGGGGAGCTGTTTTTT.

This clonotype showed up just a few times. The rearrangement links TRBV2 to TRBJ2-5; 12 bases align to TRBD1. The trim removed 6 bases at V and 6 bases at J, leaving 5 bases unmatched. The CDR3 consists of 14 residues. Germline V gives CDR1 SNHLY, CDR2 FYNNEI. DNA of the CDR3: TGTGCCAGCAGGGGACAGGGGGCAGGGAAGACCCAGTACTTC. This gives the protein CASRGQGAGKTQYF.

About this clonotype: Since a much larger clone is just one base distant, this may be a read error. The chain links TRBV5-4 to TRBJ1-2, with TRBD1 matching 7 bases. Germline V gene lookup returns CDR1 SGHNT and CDR2 YYREEE (reference sequence). With V trimmed by 0 bases and J by 0 bases, 8 bases remained unmatched. The CDR3 contains 17 residues. CDR3 bases: TGTGCCAGCAGCTTGGCCCCTTCGACAGGGACTAACTATGGCTACACCTTC. Amino acids: CASSLAPSTGTNYGYTF.

This clonotype was seen ten or more times. V is TRBV21-1 and J is TRBJ2-3. TRBV21-1 is marked as a pseudogene. CDR3 length: 17 residues. CDR3 in amino acids: CASSELVATVMQDTQYF. The CDR3 DNA sequence: TGTGCCAGCAGCGAGCTCGTAGCTACAGTCATGCAAGATACGCAGTATTTT.

For this clonotype: A much more abundant neighbour one base away suggests this may be a read error. In this CDR3 the conserved last residue, phenylalanine or tryptophan, is missing, so a read error is likely. The DNA is left out, because the CDR3 cannot be placed on it with certainty; the CDR3 is given as TCRdb lists it. V gene TRBV21-1 combines with J gene TRBJ2-5. TRBV21-1 is labeled a pseudogene. Both ends counted, the CDR3 spans 9 residues. The CDR3 is CASMETQYL.

Concerning this clonotype: A much larger clone sits a single nucleotide away, making a read error possible. The conserved phenylalanine or tryptophan normally closing the CDR3 is absent here, so this likely arose from a read error. CDR3 amino acids: CASSHTKRSRKTYGYTL. CDR3 coding DNA: TGCGCCAGCAGTCACACTAAAAGATCGCGAAAGACCTATGGCTACACCCTC. The V call is TRBV10-1, the J call TRBJ1-2; D not resolved. V was trimmed by 5 bases and J by 4 bases, leaving 23 bases between them. Looked up from germline, CDR1 is WNHNN and CDR2 is SYGVQD (reference sequence). CDR3 length: 17 residues.

As concerns this clonotype: This may be a read error: a much more frequent sequence differs by one nucleotide. The CDR3 is CASSLGGVRGSTIYF. Written as DNA, the CDR3 is TGCGCCAGCAGCTTGGGTGGGGTCCGAGGAAGCACCATATATTTT. This sequence joins TRBV5-1 and TRBJ1-3; D remains ambiguous. The CDR3 sequence is 15 residues long. CDR1 is SGHRS, CDR2 YFSETQ, per germline.

This clonotype was observed at least ten times. The chain combines TRBV6-7 with TRBJ1-5; 8 nucleotides match TRBD1. TRBV6-7 is placed among ORFs of uncertain function. The J segment lost 4 bases and the V segment lost 9 bases, leaving 8 bases of the junction unmatched. This CDR3 is 14 amino acids long. CDR3 in amino acids: CARLDRGRNQPQHF. CDR3 bases: TGTGCCAGGCTAGACAGGGGCAGGAATCAGCCCCAGCATTTT.

Concerning this clonotype itself: Just one base apart from a much larger clone, this may be a read error. The rearrangement links TRBV5-1 to TRBJ1-2; D not certain. Between the trimmed V and J ends, which lost 7 bases and 4 bases, there was a span of 23 bases. Germline CDR1 and CDR2: SGHRS and YFSETQ. The CDR3 covers 16 residues. CDR3 region: CASCSLSVRRTYGYTF. The CDR3 DNA reads as TGCGCCAGCTGCAGTCTATCGGTTCGAAGGACCTATGGCTACACCTTC.

This clonotype was detected only a few times. The chain carries TRBV20-1 and TRBJ2-3; unclear D gene. Trimming shortened V by 6 bases and J by 0 bases, and 13 bases separated the two germline ends. The CDR3 loop spans 14 amino acids. Germline lookup yields CDR1 DFQATT and CDR2 SNEGSKA (reference sequence). For the CDR3, the DNA is TGCAGTGCACAGACTGGTCCTAGCACAGATACGCAGTATTTT. Amino acids: CSAQTGPSTDTQYF.

As concerns this clonotype: A much larger clone lies one base from this, so it may be a read error. The rearrangement links TRBV15 to TRBJ1-5, with 9 bases that match TRBD1. The CDR3 runs to 14 residues. The V and J ends lost 7 bases and 6 bases, in that order; junction bases with no gene match: 7. Germline V gene data show CDR1 as LNHNV and CDR2 as YYDKDF (reference sequence). This chain's CDR3 is CATNRGQGGQPQHF. In DNA, the CDR3 is TGTGCCACCAACAGGGGACAGGGTGGTCAGCCCCAGCATTTT.

This clonotype was found many times. This chain connects TRBV3-2 to TRBJ2-7; the DNA was not compared with TRBD1, the D call given in the table. TRBV3-2 is marked as a pseudogene. CDR3 length equals 13 residues. The DNA for the CDR3 is TGTGCCAGCAGCCAGCAACAAAGGGGCAAGCAGTACTTC. Amino acids: CASSQQQRGKQYF.

This clonotype has only a few counts. The chain joins TRBV20-1 to TRBJ2-5, with D possibly being TRBD1 (5 bases). The CDR3 runs to 15 residues. Germline assignment: CDR1 DFQATT and CDR2 SNEGSKA (reference sequence). V shed 1 base and J shed 4 bases, with 16 bases lying between them. CDR3 loop: CSARGVGHSVETQYF. The CDR3, as DNA: TGCAGTGCTAGAGGCGTCGGACACTCCGTAGAGACCCAGTACTTC.

This clonotype was counted ten times or more. This chain joins TRBV27 and TRBJ2-7; D may be TRBD1 (6 bases). CDR1 MNHEY and CDR2 SMNVEV come from the germline V gene (reference sequence). Trimming shortened V by 2 bases and J by 0 bases, and 17 bases separated the two germline ends. This CDR3 region has 17 residues. In DNA form, the CDR3 reads TGTGCCAGCAGTTTAAAATCGGACAGTACTTACTCCTACGAGCAGTACTTC. This translates into CASSLKSDSTYSYEQYF.

This clonotype was seen repeatedly, ten times or more. The chain employs TRBV24-1 and TRBJ2-7, with 7 bases lining up with TRBD1. This CDR3 is built from 13 residues. The V gene's germline CDR1 is KGHDR and CDR2 SFDVKD. After removal of 1 base from V and 6 bases from J, the junction contained 2 bases not matched to a gene. The CDR3 sequence: CATSDFTGVEQYF. The CDR3 region has the DNA TGTGCCACCAGTGATTTTACAGGGGTCGAGCAGTACTTC.